The entry below describes one TCR beta chain. Ten or more counts support this clonotype. What this receptor recognizes is not known. A junction end diverges from the germline sequence, so it may reflect a read error. The CDR3 has 15 amino acids, counting the end cysteine and phenylalanine. Only the CDR3 portion is preserved as DNA: 45 bases, with reading frame beginning at the first base. CDR1 and CDR2, looked up from the germline V gene, are MNHEY and SVGAGI. A case-control design nested within a healthcare worker cohort in London, UK, was used, with weekly nasopharyngeal swab PCR tests and blood sampling performed. Healthcare workers were enrolled in the week of the UK lockdown, from 23 to 31 March 2020, and were followed every week for up to roughly 15 weeks. Library method: 5' RACE. Sequencer: NextSeq 500. To correct for sequencing error and PCR bias, the TCR library protocol tagged individual cDNA molecules with unique molecular identifiers. Both TCR alpha and beta chains were sequenced, and tight co-correlation was observed between alpha and beta sequence abundances in each sample. The source study handled its data this way. Decombinator V4 was used to perform V gene, J gene and CDR3 annotation of TCR sequences. Expanded TCRs were defined as changing significantly between any two time points under a Poisson model with p below 0.0001. Abundances of TCRs were expressed as counts per million after normalisation to the total number of TCRs sequenced in each sample. TRAV1-2 paired with TRAJ12, TRAJ20 or TRAJ33 defined MAIT TCRs, while TRAV10 paired with TRAJ18 defined iNKT TCRs. VDJdb, accessed on 1 November 2021, was searched for TCRs annotated for CMV, EBV and SARS-CoV-2, and TCRs annotated for more than one antigen were excluded. TCRdb itself trimmed the public reads at Q25 with fastp, ran MiXCR and retained productive beta chains. Every CDR3 protein is listed once, alongside the most common genes and DNA of its rows. The V and J calls and clone size are TCRdb's, not the authors'. A total of about 94,000 distinct CDR3 sequences appear in this sample, over 10% of them only once. The ten largest clonotypes hold about 2.3% of the sample.

This sample is drawn from a study of early T cells in non-severe SARS-CoV-2 infection (dated by TCRdb to about 2021). Background for the entire study: Because TCR sequencing relied on bulk RNA taken from unsorted whole blood, pairing of alpha and beta chains was not possible. Overall study outcomes, separate from this receptor: VDJdb matching was skewed toward anti-spike CD8 responses and likely underestimated virus-specific expansions by missing private and CD4 specificities.

This TCR came from an adult who was a healthcare worker with PCR-confirmed SARS-CoV-2 infection or an uninfected control (not recorded which). This sequence uses TRBV6-5 and TRBJ1-3, with TRBD1 matching 9 junction bases. Sequencing was performed on whole blood. The CDR3 reads as follows: CASRQDRGLGSTIYF. The nucleotide sequence reads as follows: TGTGCCAGCAGACAGGACAGGGGCCTTGGAAGCACCATATATTTT.